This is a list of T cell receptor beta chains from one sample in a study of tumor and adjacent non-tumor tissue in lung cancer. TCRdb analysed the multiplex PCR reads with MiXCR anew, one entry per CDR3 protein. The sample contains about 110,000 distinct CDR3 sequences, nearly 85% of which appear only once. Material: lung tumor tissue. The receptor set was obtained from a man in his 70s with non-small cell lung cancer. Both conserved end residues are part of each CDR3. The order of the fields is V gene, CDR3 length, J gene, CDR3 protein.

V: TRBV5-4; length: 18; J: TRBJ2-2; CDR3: CVSSPSGQVLMNTGELFF
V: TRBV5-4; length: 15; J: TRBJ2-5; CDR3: CASSLVGVVGETQYF
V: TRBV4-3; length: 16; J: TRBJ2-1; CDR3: CANSQDTSGMYNEQFF
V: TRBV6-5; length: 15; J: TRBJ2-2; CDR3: CASSYLRRAAGELFF
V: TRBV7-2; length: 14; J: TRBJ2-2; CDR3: CPSSLVAQPGELFF
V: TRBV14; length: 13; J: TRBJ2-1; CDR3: CASSQASYNGQFF
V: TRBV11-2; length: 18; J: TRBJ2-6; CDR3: CASSLGLYGYSGANVLTF
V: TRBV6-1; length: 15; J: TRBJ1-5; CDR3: CASRNRGSLAQPQHF
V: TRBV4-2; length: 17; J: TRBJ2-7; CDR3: CASSQVGAGGLEYEQYF
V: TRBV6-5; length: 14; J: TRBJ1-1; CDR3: CASSTGDLGTEAFF
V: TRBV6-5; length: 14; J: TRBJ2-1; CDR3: CASSGGLADGEQFF
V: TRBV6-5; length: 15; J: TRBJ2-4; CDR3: CASRGGRPAKNIQYF
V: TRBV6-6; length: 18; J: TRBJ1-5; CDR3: CANSYFVWGQNSNQPQHF
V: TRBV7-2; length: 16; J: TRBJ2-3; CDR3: CASSLARASGAHTHYF
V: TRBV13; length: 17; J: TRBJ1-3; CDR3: CASNLERTDHSGNTIYF
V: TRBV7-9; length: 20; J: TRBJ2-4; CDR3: CASSSWGTGARPLAKNIQYF
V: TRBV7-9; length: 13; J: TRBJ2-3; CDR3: CASSIPGPDTQYF
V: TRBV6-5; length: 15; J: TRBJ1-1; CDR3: CASTTVPRVGTKAFF
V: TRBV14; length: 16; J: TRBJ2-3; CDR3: CVSIPTAGVFPDTQYF
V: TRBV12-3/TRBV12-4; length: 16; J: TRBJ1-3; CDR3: CVSSLLGGGVGNTIYF
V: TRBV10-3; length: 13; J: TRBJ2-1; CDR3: CASAGNQGPEQFF
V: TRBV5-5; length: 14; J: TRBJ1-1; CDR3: CASSADPQRTEAFF
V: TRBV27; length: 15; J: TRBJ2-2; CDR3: CASSWVAGGRGELFF
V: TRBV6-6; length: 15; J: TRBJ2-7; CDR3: CATKRTGTVSYEQYF
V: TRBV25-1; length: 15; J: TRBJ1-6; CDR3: CASSGDAGDNSPFHF
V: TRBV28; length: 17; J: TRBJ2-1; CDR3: CASSTIRTGTGYKEQFF
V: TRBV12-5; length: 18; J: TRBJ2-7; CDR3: CASGLVRSGGVGPCEQYF
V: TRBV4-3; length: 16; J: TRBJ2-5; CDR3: CACSQAGGVGQEAQYF
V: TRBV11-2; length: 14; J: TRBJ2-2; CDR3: CASSKNGSPGELFF
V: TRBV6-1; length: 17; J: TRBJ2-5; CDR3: CVGTERVTGGGGETQYF
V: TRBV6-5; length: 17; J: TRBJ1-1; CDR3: CANRQTLDRGWGTEAFF
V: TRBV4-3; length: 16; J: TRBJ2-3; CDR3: CVSSQDLAGGPYTQYF
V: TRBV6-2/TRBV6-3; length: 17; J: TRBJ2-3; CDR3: CASRYPMTVGHQDTLYF
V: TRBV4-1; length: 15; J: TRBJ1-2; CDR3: CASIQDAQGRDGYTF
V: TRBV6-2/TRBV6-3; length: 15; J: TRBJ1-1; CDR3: CACNTRQGMNTEVFF
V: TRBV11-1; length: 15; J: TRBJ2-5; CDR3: CTSTLGRTNQETQYF
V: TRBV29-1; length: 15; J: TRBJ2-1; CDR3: CSTKLIRTDYNEQFF
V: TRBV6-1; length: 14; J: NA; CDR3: CASHDRGINQPQYF
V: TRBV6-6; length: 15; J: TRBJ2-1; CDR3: CASSYSTGEVNEQFF
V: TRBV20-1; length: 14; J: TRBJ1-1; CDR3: CSVQTGPRNTEAIF
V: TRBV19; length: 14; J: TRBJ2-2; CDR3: CASSMTGETGELFF
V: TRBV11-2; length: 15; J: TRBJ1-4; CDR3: CARSISGTSNEKLSF
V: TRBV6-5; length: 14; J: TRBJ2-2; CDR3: CASSRGTETEELFF
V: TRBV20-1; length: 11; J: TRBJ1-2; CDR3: CSVRVGGGYTF
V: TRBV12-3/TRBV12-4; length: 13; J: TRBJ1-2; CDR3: CASRRDIGYDYTF
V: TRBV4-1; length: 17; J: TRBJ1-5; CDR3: CASSQGTGDDGIQPQHF
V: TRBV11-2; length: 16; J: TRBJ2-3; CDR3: CASSITQGGSTDKQYF
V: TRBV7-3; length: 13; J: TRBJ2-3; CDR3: CASILTGVDTQYF
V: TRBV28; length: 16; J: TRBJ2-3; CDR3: CASRRVKGLGAGTQYF
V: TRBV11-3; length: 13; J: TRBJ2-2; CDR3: CTSSLQGAGEPFF
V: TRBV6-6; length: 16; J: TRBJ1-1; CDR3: CASSYSSGQGDTEAFF
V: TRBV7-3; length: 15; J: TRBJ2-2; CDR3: CASSLGPGRAGELFF
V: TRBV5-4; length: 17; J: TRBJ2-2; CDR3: CASSLRPGTGIPWELFF